The sequence of this T cell receptor beta chain was determined in a study of blood T cell repertoires in COVID-19 (TCRdb year 2020). Looking at the study overall: The collaborator samples originated in the United States, Italy and Spain and spanned the acute and convalescent phases of COVID-19. Samples came from the ongoing ImmuneRACE study (first 160 participants) plus 1,254 subjects from 6 global collaborators. Nearly every sample came with metadata listing a de-identified subject ID, COVID-19 status, age in years and sex. The repertoires were made available in a free public database intended to serve as a resource for research on the immune response to SARS-CoV-2. The dataset comprised deeply sampled blood TCRbeta repertoires from subjects exposed to, actively infected with, or recovered from COVID-19. The prospective study material was composed of cDNA or gDNA derived from T cells, B-cell-depleted T cells, or PBMCs. HLA class I and class II types, where available, came from metadata supplied by the sample provider rather than from assay-based typing. Overall study outcomes, separate from this receptor: Clinical and demographic metadata were provided uncurated, with the amount varying by source and participant.

A word on this clone: Its antigen target is currently unknown. No base quality information exists; no much larger clone differs at one position.

Collaborating institutions collected whole blood in K2EDTA tubes following their own protocols. Collaborator samples were shipped for TCRbeta analysis as frozen whole blood, isolated PBMCs, or DNA extracted from either sample type. CDR1 SGHRS and CDR2 YFSETQ are derived from the germline V gene. The CDR3 numbers 15 residues from cysteine through phenylalanine. The DNA shown is the 45-base CDR3, in frame from base 1. Compared with germline, V lacks 4 bases and J lacks 2 bases; bases without a gene match: 8. TCRbeta CDR3 regions were amplified from genomic DNA by means of the immunoSEQ Assay, a bias-controlled multiplex PCR. Turning to the authors' computational methods: Within the assay, amplification of reference gene primers was used to estimate how many nucleated cells each sample contained. To quantify the absolute abundance of each unique TCRbeta CDR3 rearrangement, sequence reads were collapsed and filtered. For each sample, productive Simpson clonality was calculated by taking the square root of Simpson's diversity index across productive rearrangements. In its TCRdb copy, this immuneACCESS table keeps in-frame sequences only and misses some clones. Where compared with another copy, unresolved V genes explain less than half of these, and the others have no known cause. Clonal size and the V and J genes are those of that table, whereas D and trimming came from the DNA. The sample records 120,000 to 150,000 clones, roughly 78% of which are singletons. 13% to 15% of the sample belongs to the ten largest clones.

The chain is made from TRBV5-1 and TRBJ2-7; the junction holds 8 bases that match TRBD2. Sequencing used peripheral blood. The clonotype was recovered from a human donor with acute or convalescent COVID-19. The donor label of this sample is uncertain. The DNA sequence is TGCGCCAGCAGCCCGGGGCGGCGGGGGGCCTACGAGCAGTACTTC. It translates as CASSPGRRGAYEQYF.